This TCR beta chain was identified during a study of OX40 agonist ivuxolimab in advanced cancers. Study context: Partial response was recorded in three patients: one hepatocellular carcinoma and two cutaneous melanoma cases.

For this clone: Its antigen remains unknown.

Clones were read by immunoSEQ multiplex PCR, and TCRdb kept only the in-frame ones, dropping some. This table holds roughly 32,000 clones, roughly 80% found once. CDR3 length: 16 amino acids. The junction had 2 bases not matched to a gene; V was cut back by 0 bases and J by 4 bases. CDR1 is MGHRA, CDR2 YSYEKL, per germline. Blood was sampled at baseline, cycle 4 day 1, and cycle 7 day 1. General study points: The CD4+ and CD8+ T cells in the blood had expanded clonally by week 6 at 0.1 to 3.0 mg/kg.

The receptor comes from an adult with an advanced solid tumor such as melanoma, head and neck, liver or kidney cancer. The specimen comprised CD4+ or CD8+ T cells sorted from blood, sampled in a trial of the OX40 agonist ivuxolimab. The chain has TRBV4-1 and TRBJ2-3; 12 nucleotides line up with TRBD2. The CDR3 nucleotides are TGCGCCAGCAGCCAAGAGCTAGCGGGAGGGGCAGATACGCAGTATTTT. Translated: CASSQELAGGADTQYF.